The entry below describes one T cell receptor (beta chain). The antigen remains undetermined. These data come from a study of graft-versus-host responses after intestinal transplantation. Whole-study context: The study gave all recipients anti-thymocyte globulin induction, then tacrolimus and steroids for 2 to 3 years. Study-level findings and limits: An association linked early post-transplant HvG declines with peak circulating GvH clone levels. GvH clones surfaced in recipient marrow, some emerging earlier in ileum or blood. The presence of high graft-versus-host to host-versus-graft clonal ratios in allografts characterized patients with graft-donor T cell macrochimerism.

V shed 4 bases, J shed 13 bases, and the junction held 4 bases outside the gene matches. The CDR3 consists of 11 residues. Germline CDR1 LNHDA, CDR2 SQIVND (reference sequence). TCRdb's table, derived via immunoSEQ multiplex PCR, lists solely in-frame clones and lacks some. The sample records 49,000 or so clones, about 93% being singletons. Sequenced here: PBMCs, sampled more than 750 days after a first intestinal transplant, on the day of a second. The chain uses TRBV19 and TRBJ1-2; 9 nucleotides line up with TRBD1. The clonotype comes from a human patient who received an intestinal transplant, so some T cells may come from the graft donor. The CDR3 protein is CASSTDRGSTF. CDR3 sequence (DNA): TGTGCCAGTAGTACGGACAGGGGTTCCACCTTC.